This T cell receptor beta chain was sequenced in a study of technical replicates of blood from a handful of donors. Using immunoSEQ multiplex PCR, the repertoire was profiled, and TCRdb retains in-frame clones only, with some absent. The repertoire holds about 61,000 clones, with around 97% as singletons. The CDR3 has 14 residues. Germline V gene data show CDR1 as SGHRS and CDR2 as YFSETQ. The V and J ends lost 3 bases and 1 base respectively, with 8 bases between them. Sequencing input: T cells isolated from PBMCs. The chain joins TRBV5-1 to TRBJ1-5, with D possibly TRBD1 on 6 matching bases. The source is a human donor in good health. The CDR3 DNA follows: TGCGCCAGCAGCTCAGGGGAAAGCAATCAGCCCCAGCATTTT. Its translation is CASSSGESNQPQHF.